This T cell receptor (beta chain) was captured in a study of T cell repertoires in cytomegalovirus infection. The CDR3 runs to 15 residues. Trimming removed 0 bases at V and 4 bases at J, with 10 bases between. Germline V gene data show CDR1 as MNHEY and CDR2 as SMNVEV (reference sequence). A single record per CDR3 protein comes from TCRdb applying MiXCR to the reads. Here the sample spans 700,000 to 850,000 distinct CDR3 sequences, 30% to 35% being singletons. Note on this clonotype: The antigen remains unidentified.

The sequence was obtained from a human donor in good health (CMV status not recorded). Some clones in this sample may be carry-over from other donors' samples. This rearrangement joins TRBV27 to TRBJ1-5; tentatively, D is TRBD1 (5 bases). Sample: cultured CD8+ T cells from PBMCs, taken from culture after CMV antigen stimulation. CDR3 coding DNA: TGTGCCAGCAGTTTATCGTCGGGGCTGAATCAGCCCCAGCATTTT. Protein sequence: CASSLSSGLNQPQHF.